This TCR beta chain stems from a study of T cell responses to AZD1222 COVID-19 vaccine (dated by TCRdb to about 2021). Looking at the study overall: Because spike-specific TCR depth and breadth did not differ between the two schedules, AZD1222 recipients who got a second dose at roughly 4 weeks were pooled with those who got a second dose at roughly 12 weeks. Enrollment into the trials was organized by age into subgroups of 18-55, 56-69 and 70-plus years, and those subgroups contained roughly 150, 30 and 60 TCR-sequenced participants, respectively. TCR sequencing covered 233 trial participants: some 210 given two doses of AZD1222 and 26 given two doses of MenACWY control vaccine.

Comment on this clone: The antigen it recognizes is unknown. Base qualities are missing; no much larger clone stands one base away.

What the study reported, not specific to this receptor: Only 5 to 7 AZD1222 recipients were SARS-CoV-2 seropositive at baseline, limiting conclusions about previously exposed vaccinees. Vaccine-associated CD4 TCRs spanned the whole spike protein, with dominant responses in regions 160-218 and 743-854. Reportedly, almost half of the unique spike-specific TCRs recognized epitopes lying outside the regions that are mutated in the B.1.351 and B.1.1.7 variants. In the small 56-69-year group, the increase in depth fell short of significance, most likely because of low power. Spike-specific TCR breadth and depth rose significantly after two AZD1222 doses compared with day 0 and with MenACWY recipients. No day 14 peak-response samples were available, so repertoires were characterized only after the peak T cell response. Most participants were white British and females outnumbered males, and the authors suggested that clonal diversity may have been underestimated.

The intended sense of this specimen's time point label: baseline before first vaccination. Samples from vaccinated people were obtained from the UK trials COV001 and COV002, which included a single-blind randomized controlled phase 2/3 trial of AZD1222 (ChAdOx1 nCoV-19) in healthy adults. For TCRbeta chain sequencing, PBMC samples from trial participants were taken at day 0 and at day 28 after the second dose. The CDR3 regions of human TCRbeta chains were analyzed by immunosequencing. The paper's processing steps were these. Repertoire TCRs were matched against a reference library of SARS-CoV-2-specific TCRs generated with the MIRA antigen-specificity platform. Breadth meant the fraction of unique TCRs that were SARS-CoV-2-associated, whereas depth meant the fraction of total T cells that were SARS-CoV-2-associated. Each spike-specific TCR was assigned to its reactive spike region and to a CD4 or CD8 class using the MIRA data. Log10-transformed breadth and depth values were compared by one-way ANOVA with Sidak's multiple comparisons tests. TCRdb provides this immuneACCESS table in a form limited to in-frame rearrangements. Some clones are lacking; in checked studies, under half of them reflect an unresolved V gene, and why the rest are absent is not known. Clone size and V and J calls were adopted from that table, with D and trimming inferred from the DNA. The sample table records about 130,000 clones; 92% of these occur just once. Jointly, the top ten make up 1.5% to 2% of the sample.

The CDR3, from cysteine to phenylalanine, totals 17 residues. Only the CDR3 region is kept as DNA, spanning 51 bases read in frame from base 1. CDR1 and CDR2 are drawn from the germline V gene: SGHDT, YYEEEE. V is pruned by 0 bases and J by 4 bases, leaving 7 bases of the junction without a gene match. This specimen consisted of peripheral blood, obtained on day 0 of AZD1222 vaccination. The sequence links TRBV5-6 to TRBJ2-2, and 9 bases in between align with TRBD1. This TCR derives from an adult in good health. This receptor has the CDR3 CASSLVYGTGITGELFF. The DNA sequence reads TGTGCCAGCAGCTTGGTCTACGGGACAGGGATCACCGGGGAGCTGTTTTTT.